The text below deals with one T cell receptor (beta chain). The repertoire was sequenced with immunoSEQ multiplex PCR; TCRdb's copy has only in-frame clones and lacks some. The sample gives roughly 230,000 clones, approximately 86% of which show up once; roughly 5.5% is in the top ten. These data come from a study of blood T cell repertoires in COVID-19. About the research overall: Donors in the United States, Italy and Spain gave samples during acute or convalescent COVID-19. The cDNA or gDNA used as material had been derived from T cells, B-cell-depleted T cells, or PBMCs.

In germline, CDR1 is MRHNA, CDR2 SNTAGT. The CDR3 sequence is 16 residues long. V lost 2 bases to trimming and J lost 7 bases; unmatched junction nucleotides: 5. The clonotype was recovered from a human donor in a cohort sampled during active COVID-19. The chain has TRBV6-4 and TRBJ2-1; 13 bases match TRBD2. Sequencing was done on a sample of peripheral blood. CDR3 in DNA: TGTGCCAGCAGTGACCCTACTAGCGGGAGGGGTAATGAGCAGTTCTTC. It is translated as CASSDPTSGRGNEQFF.